This T cell receptor beta chain was documented in a study of Ad26.COV2.S vaccination and SARS-CoV-2 variants. The method was immunoSEQ multiplex PCR; TCRdb's version includes in-frame clones alone and lacks a portion of them. Of fewer than 800,000 clones in the sample, 80% to 90% were seen once. With regard to this clone: The target antigen is unknown.

Study results and limitations: Placebo and vaccine recipients had non-spike TCR breadth that was similar.

V shed 4 bases and J shed 7 bases, with 16 bases lying between them. The CDR3 is 14 residues long. CDR1 and CDR2 from the germline V gene are SNHLY and FYNNEI. Treatment described: roughly 19 received Ad26.COV2.S at low or high dose, single or two shots; roughly five received placebo; per-sample allocation not given. Sample collection was performed on day 63 after the first vaccine or placebo injection. V and J are TRBV2 and TRBJ1-1; D is possibly TRBD1 (5 bases). Sequenced material: peripheral blood, taken in a trial of Ad26.COV2.S vaccine versus placebo. The source is a person aged 18-65 years who received the Ad26.COV2.S COVID-19 vaccine or a placebo. The CDR3 DNA reads as TGTGCCAGCAGTGTTGTCTCGGCGGGGGATGAAGCTTTCTTT. Translation: CASSVVSAGDEAFF.